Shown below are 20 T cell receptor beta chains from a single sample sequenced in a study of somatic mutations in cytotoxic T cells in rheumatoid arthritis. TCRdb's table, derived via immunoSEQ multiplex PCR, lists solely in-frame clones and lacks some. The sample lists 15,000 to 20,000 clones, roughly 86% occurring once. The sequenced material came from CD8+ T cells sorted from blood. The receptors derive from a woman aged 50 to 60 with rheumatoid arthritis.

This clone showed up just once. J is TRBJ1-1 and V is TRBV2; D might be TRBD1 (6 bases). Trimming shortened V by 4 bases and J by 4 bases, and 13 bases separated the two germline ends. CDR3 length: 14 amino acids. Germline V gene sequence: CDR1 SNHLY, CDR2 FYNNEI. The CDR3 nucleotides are TGTGCCAGCAGTGGGGGGCCAGTCATCACTGAAGCTTTCTTT. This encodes CASSGGPVITEAFF.

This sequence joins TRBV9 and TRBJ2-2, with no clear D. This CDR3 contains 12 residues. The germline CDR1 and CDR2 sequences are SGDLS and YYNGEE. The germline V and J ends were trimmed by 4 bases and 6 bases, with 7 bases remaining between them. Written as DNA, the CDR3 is TGTGCCAGCAGCATGGGTGCCGGGGAGCTGTTTTTT. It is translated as CASSMGAGELFF.

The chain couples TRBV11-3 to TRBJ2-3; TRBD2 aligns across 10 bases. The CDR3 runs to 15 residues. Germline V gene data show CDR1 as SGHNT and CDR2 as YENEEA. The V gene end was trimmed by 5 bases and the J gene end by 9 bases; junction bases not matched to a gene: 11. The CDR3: CASSTSGRGPWTQYF. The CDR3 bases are TGTGCCAGCAGCACGAGCGGGAGGGGGCCATGGACGCAGTATTTT.

CDR3 sequence reads: CASSSTSGRRKTQYF. CDR3 DNA sequence: TGTGCCAGCAGTTCAACCAGCGGGAGGAGGAAGACCCAGTACTTC. The chain couples TRBV28 to TRBJ2-5, with 9 bases identical to TRBD2. The trim removed 4 bases at V and 6 bases at J, leaving 9 bases unmatched. CDR3 length equals 15 residues. Per germline, CDR1 MDHEN and CDR2 SYDVKM.

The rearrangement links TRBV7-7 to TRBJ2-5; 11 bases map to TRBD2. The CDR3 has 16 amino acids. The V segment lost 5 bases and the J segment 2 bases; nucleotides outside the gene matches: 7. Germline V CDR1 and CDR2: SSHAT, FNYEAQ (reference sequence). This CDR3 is CASSQWTSGRQETQYF. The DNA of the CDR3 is TGTGCCAGCAGCCAATGGACTAGCGGGCGACAAGAGACCCAGTACTTC.

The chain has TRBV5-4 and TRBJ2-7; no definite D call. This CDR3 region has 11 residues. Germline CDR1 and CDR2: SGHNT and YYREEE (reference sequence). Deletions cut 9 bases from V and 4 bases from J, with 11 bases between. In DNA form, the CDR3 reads TGTGCCACGGGCCTGGGGTACGAGCAGTACTTC. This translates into CATGLGYEQYF.

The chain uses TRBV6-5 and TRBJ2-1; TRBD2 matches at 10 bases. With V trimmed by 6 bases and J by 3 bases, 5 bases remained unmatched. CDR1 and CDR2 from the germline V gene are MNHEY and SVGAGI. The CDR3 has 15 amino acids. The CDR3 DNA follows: TGTGCCAGCAGACCTACTAGCGGGGTCTACAATGAGCAGTTCTTC. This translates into CASRPTSGVYNEQFF.

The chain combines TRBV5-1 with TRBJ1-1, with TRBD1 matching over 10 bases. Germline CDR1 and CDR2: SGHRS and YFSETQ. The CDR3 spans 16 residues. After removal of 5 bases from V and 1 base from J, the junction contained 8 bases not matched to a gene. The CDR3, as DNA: TGCGCCAGCAGATCCGGGACAGGGGCCCCGAACACTGAAGCTTTCTTT. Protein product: CASRSGTGAPNTEAFF.

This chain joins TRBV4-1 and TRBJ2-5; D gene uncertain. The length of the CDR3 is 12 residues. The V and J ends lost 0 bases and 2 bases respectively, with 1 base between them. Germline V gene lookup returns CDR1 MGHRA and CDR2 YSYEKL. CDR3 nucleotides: TGCGCCAGCAGCCAAGATCAAGAGACCCAGTACTTC. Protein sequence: CASSQDQETQYF.

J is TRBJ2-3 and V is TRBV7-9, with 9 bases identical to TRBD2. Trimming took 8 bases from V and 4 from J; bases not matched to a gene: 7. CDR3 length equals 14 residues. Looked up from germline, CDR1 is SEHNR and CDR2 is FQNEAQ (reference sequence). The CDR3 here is CASGPGTSPDTQYF. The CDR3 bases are TGTGCCAGCGGCCCCGGGACTAGCCCAGATACGCAGTATTTT.

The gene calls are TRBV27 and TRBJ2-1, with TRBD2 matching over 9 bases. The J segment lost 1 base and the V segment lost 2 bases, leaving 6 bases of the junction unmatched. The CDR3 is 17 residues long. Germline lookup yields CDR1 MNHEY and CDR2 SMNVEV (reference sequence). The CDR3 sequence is CASSLRLRGGSYNEQFF. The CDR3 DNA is TGTGCCAGCAGTTTACGGCTGCGGGGGGGTTCCTACAATGAGCAGTTCTTC.

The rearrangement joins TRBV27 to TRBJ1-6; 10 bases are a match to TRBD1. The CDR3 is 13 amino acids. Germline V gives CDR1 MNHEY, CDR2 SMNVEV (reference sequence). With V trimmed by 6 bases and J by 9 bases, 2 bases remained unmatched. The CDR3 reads CASSGTGVSPLHF. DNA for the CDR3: TGTGCCAGCAGCGGGACAGGGGTTTCACCCCTCCACTTT.

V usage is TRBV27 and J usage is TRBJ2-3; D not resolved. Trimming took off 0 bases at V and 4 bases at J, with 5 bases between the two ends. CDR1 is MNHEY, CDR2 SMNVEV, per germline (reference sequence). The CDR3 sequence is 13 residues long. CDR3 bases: TGTGCCAGCAGTTTATCCCTATCAGATACGCAGTATTTT. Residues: CASSLSLSDTQYF.

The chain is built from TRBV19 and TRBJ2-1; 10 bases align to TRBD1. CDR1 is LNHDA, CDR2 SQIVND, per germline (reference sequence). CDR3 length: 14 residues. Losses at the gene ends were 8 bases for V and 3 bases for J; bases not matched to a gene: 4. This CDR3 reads CASAGTGDYNEQFF. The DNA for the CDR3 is TGTGCCAGTGCCGGGACAGGGGACTACAATGAGCAGTTCTTC.

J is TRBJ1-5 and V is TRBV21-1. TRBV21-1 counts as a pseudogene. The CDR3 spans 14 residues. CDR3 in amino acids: CASSKRRDHQPQHF. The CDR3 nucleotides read TGTGCCAGCAGCAAACGCAGGGACCATCAGCCCCAGCATTTT.

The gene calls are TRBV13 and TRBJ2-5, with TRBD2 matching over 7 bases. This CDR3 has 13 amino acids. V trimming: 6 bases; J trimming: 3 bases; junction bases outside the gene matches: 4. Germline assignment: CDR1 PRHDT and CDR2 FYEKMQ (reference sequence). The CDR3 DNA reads TGTGCCAGCAGACCCGCGGGGGAAGAGACCCAGTACTTC. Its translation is CASRPAGEETQYF.

CDR3 bases: TGTGCCAGCAGCTCTAGGGGGGGCACATACAATGAGCAGTTCTTC. Translating it yields CASSSRGGTYNEQFF. V usage is TRBV11-2 and J usage is TRBJ2-1; weak D call: TRBD2 (7 bases). The CDR3 runs 15 residues. Deletions cut 4 bases from V and 4 bases from J, with 14 bases between. CDR1 is SGHAT and CDR2 is FQNNGV in the germline V gene.

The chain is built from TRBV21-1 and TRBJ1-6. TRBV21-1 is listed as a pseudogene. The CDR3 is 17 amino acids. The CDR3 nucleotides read TGTGCCAGCAGCAAAGCGCGGAGGTTCCCCTATAATTCACCCCTCCACTTT. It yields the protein CASSKARRFPYNSPLHF.

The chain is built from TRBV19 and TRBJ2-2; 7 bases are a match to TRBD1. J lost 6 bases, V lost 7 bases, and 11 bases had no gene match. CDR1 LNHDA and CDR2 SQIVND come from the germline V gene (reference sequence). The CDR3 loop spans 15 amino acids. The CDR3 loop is CASIPRHRGAGELFF. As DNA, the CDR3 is TGTGCCAGTATCCCACGACACAGGGGTGCCGGGGAGCTGTTTTTT.

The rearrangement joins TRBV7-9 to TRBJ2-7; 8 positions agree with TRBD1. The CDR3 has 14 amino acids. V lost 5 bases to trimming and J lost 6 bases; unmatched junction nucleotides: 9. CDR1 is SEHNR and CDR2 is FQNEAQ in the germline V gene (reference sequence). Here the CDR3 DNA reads TGTGCCAGCAGCCCAGGGACAGGTGAGAGCGAGCAGTACTTC. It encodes CASSPGTGESEQYF.